The 9 T cell receptor beta chains below come from one sample, sequenced in a study of blood T cell repertoires in COVID-19 (dated by TCRdb to the early 2020s). Receptor amplification or capture employed the immunoSEQ multiplex PCR assay. TCRdb obtained this table from immuneACCESS and retained in-frame rearrangements with V and J assigned. These tables miss some clones; where compared with another copy, unresolved V genes account for less than half of the shortfall, and the remainder is unexplained. The sample contains some 450,000 clones, approximately 88% of them found a single time. The biggest ten clones account for over 10% of the sample. Sequenced sample: peripheral blood. Source of these receptors: a woman aged 50 to 65 with COVID-19, enrolled during active disease.

The chain uses TRBV6-1 and TRBJ1-2, with D maybe TRBD1 (5 bases). Trimming left V 1 base short and J 4 bases short, with 10 bases between. This CDR3 comprises 14 residues. Germline V lookup: CDR1 MNHNS, CDR2 SASEGT. This CDR3 reads CASSEDRLIYGYTF. CDR3 DNA sequence: TGTGCCAGCAGTGAAGACAGGCTCATCTATGGCTACACCTTC.

The chain employs TRBV2 and TRBJ2-1; 7 bases are shared with TRBD2. J was trimmed by 1 base and V by 10 bases; bases with no gene match: 16. In germline, CDR1 is SNHLY, CDR2 FYNNEI. This CDR3 contains 17 residues. CDR3 in amino acids: CAIPDAQQRGSYNEQFF. CDR3 sequence (DNA): TGTGCCATCCCCGACGCCCAGCAGCGGGGTTCCTACAATGAGCAGTTCTTC.

This clone was counted once. DNA of the CDR3: TGCGCCAGCAGCCATGTACTAGCGGGGGGAAGCACAGATACGCAGTATTTT. It translates to CASSHVLAGGSTDTQYF. The V call is TRBV5-1, the J call TRBJ2-3, with 12 bases aligning to TRBD2. This CDR3 spans 17 amino acids. Germline loops: CDR1 SGHRS, CDR2 YFSETQ. V shed 4 bases and J 0 bases; nucleotides not matched to a gene: 6.

This clone appeared a few times. The J gene is TRBJ2-7, the V gene TRBV7-8; 9 nucleotides match TRBD1. V shed 5 bases and J 4 bases; nucleotides not matched to a gene: 9. The CDR3 has 15 residues. CDR1 is SGHVS and CDR2 is FQNEAQ in the germline V gene. CDR3: CASSRGGGQGYEQYF. CDR3 DNA sequence: TGTGCCAGCAGCCGAGGGGGAGGACAGGGGTACGAGCAGTACTTC.

This clone was seen only once. This rearrangement joins TRBV9 to TRBJ1-2; 8 nucleotides align to TRBD1. V shed 7 bases, J shed 0 bases, and the junction held 5 bases outside the gene matches. The CDR3 consists of 14 residues. Germline V gene sequence: CDR1 SGDLS, CDR2 YYNGEE. The CDR3 region has the DNA TGTGCCAGCGGGGGGACAGGCGCTAACTATGGCTACACCTTC. Translated, it gives CASGGTGANYGYTF.

V is TRBV28 and J is TRBJ2-7; 7 positions match TRBD1. The CDR3 extends over 15 amino acids. With 5 bases clipped from V and 0 bases from J, the junction kept 7 bases outside the gene matches. From germline, CDR1 is MDHEN and CDR2 SYDVKM. The CDR3 spells CASSKKRDSSYEQYF. The CDR3 region has the DNA TGTGCCAGCAGTAAGAAAAGGGACAGCTCCTACGAGCAGTACTTC. Using reference TRBV28 and TRBJ2-7 for the parts outside the CDR3, the full variable domain is DVKVTQSSRYLVKRTGEKVFLECVQDMDHENMFWYRQDPGLGLRLIYFSYDVKMKEKGDIPEGYSVSREKKERFSLILESASTNQTSMYLCASSKKRDSSYEQYFGPGTRLTVT.

In this sample, this clone turned up a few times. This rearrangement joins TRBV3-1 (or the pseudogene TRBV3-2) to TRBJ1-1, with D unclear. The CDR3 loop spans 14 amino acids. Deletions cut 4 bases from V and 0 bases from J, with 9 bases between. Germline CDR1 LGHDT, CDR2 YNNKEL (reference sequence). The chain's CDR3 is CASSLTVMNTEAFF. The CDR3 nucleotides read TGTGCCAGCAGCCTTACAGTTATGAACACTGAAGCTTTCTTT.

The rearrangement links TRBV6-1 to TRBJ1-5; possible D gene TRBD1, 6 bases. The CDR3 sequence is 15 residues long. The germline CDR1 and CDR2 sequences are MNHNS and SASEGT. With 2 bases removed from V and 4 bases from J, the gap between germline ends came to 12 bases. The CDR3 DNA reads as TGTGCCAGCAGTGAACAGCGGGGGCCTAATCAGCCCCAGCATTTT. This encodes CASSEQRGPNQPQHF.

This clone occurred once. The chain recombines TRBV3-1 (or the pseudogene TRBV3-2) with TRBJ1-1; D is ambiguous. Trimming cost V 2 bases and J 1 base, with 8 bases left between them. This CDR3 has 14 amino acids. Germline V gene lookup returns CDR1 LGHDT and CDR2 YNNKEL (reference sequence). CDR3 region: CASSQFTGNTEAFF. CDR3 DNA: TGTGCCAGCAGCCAATTTACGGGGAACACTGAAGCTTTCTTT.